These 19 T cell receptor beta chains were sequenced from one sample in a study of OX40 agonist ivuxolimab in advanced cancers. Only in-frame clones appear in the TCRdb table, and some are missing; sequencing was by immunoSEQ multiplex PCR. This sample has roughly 120,000 clones; roughly 87% occur once, and the top ten carry less than 0.35%. This specimen consisted of CD4+ or CD8+ T cells sorted from blood, obtained in a trial of the OX40 agonist ivuxolimab. These receptors were collected from an adult with an advanced solid tumor such as melanoma, head and neck, liver or kidney cancer.

This rearrangement joins TRBV13 to TRBJ2-5, with TRBD1 identical over 10 bases. The CDR3 is made up of 14 amino acids. J gave up 5 bases and V 5 bases, and 5 bases lay outside the gene matches. Germline loops: CDR1 PRHDT, CDR2 FYEKMQ (reference sequence). The CDR3 sequence is CASSRGTGEETQYF. DNA of the CDR3: TGTGCCAGCAGCCGCGGGACAGGGGAGGAGACCCAGTACTTC.

The chain joins TRBV11-3 to TRBJ2-3; D remains unclear. CDR3 size: 13 residues. Trimming took 1 base from V and 11 from J, leaving 13 bases between them. CDR1 and CDR2 from the germline V gene are SGHNT and YENEEA. This CDR3 reads CASSLVAGTLQYF. In DNA form, the CDR3 reads TGTGCCAGCAGCTTAGTCGCAGGTACTCTGCAGTATTTT.

This clone was detected once. The chain couples TRBV19 to TRBJ2-7; D possibly corresponds to TRBD1 (6 bases). V gave up 4 bases and J gave up 2 bases, with 15 bases separating them. This CDR3 region has 15 residues. Germline values: CDR1 LNHDA, CDR2 SQIVND (reference sequence). The CDR3 coding sequence is TGTGCCAGTAGTAGAAACAAGGGGGTAGCCTACGAGCAGTACTTC. Its translation is CASSRNKGVAYEQYF.

The chain uses TRBV19 and TRBJ1-1; D is uncertain. The CDR3 covers 14 residues. Trimming pared 3 bases from V and 5 bases from J, leaving 13 bases between. The germline V gene has CDR1 LNHDA and CDR2 SQIVND (reference sequence). CDR3 protein: CASSIRRMGTEAFF. The CDR3, as DNA: TGTGCCAGTAGTATCCGTAGAATGGGAACTGAAGCTTTCTTT.

J is TRBJ1-3 and V is TRBV5-1, with 8 nucleotides matching TRBD1. Germline V gene sequence: CDR1 SGHRS, CDR2 YFSETQ. There are 15 residues in the CDR3. With V trimmed by 0 bases and J by 7 bases, 6 bases remained unmatched. Here the CDR3 DNA reads TGCGCCAGCAGCTTGGACAGGGGGGCCAGGAACACCATATATTTT. It yields the protein CASSLDRGARNTIYF.

The V call is TRBV6-5, the J call TRBJ1-5; D gene ambiguous. Trimming took 6 bases from V and 4 from J, leaving 10 bases between them. The CDR3 has 13 amino acids. Germline CDR1 MNHEY, CDR2 SVGAGI. The CDR3 is CASSLNTNQPQHF. The DNA for the CDR3 is TGTGCCAGCAGCCTAAACACGAATCAGCCCCAGCATTTT.

The V and J genes are TRBV11-3 and TRBJ1-1; D gene uncertain. V was pared by 0 bases and J by 0 bases, with 2 bases between. Germline assignment: CDR1 SGHNT and CDR2 YENEEA. This CDR3 is 13 amino acids long. The CDR3 DNA reads as TGTGCCAGCAGCTTAGAAGTGAACACTGAAGCTTTCTTT. Its translation is CASSLEVNTEAFF.

V gene TRBV30 combines with J gene TRBJ2-5; D gene ambiguous. CDR1 and CDR2 from the germline V gene are GTSNPN and SVGIG (reference sequence). The V gene lost 0 bases and the J gene lost 0 bases, with 8 bases spanning the gap. CDR3 size: 14 residues. The CDR3 region has the DNA TGTGCCTGGAGTGTCGGTCTGAACCAAGAGACCCAGTACTTC. Translation: CAWSVGLNQETQYF.

J is TRBJ1-2 and V is TRBV7-6; D gene unclear. This CDR3 spans 13 amino acids. Germline V gives CDR1 SGHVS, CDR2 FNYEAQ. Trimming took off 5 bases at V and 4 bases at J, with 11 bases between the two ends. The CDR3: CASSANGIYGYTF. The CDR3 DNA reads TGTGCCAGCAGCGCCAACGGGATCTATGGCTACACCTTC.

Here the CDR3 DNA reads TGTGCCATCAGTGATCCGAACACTGAAGCTTTCTTT. Protein product: CAISDPNTEAFF. The chain is built from TRBV10-3 and TRBJ1-1; D is undetermined. Germline values: CDR1 ENHRY, CDR2 SYGVKD. The CDR3 sequence is 12 residues long. The V end was cut by 3 bases, the J end by 1 base, with 3 bases between.

The V and J genes are TRBV7-8 and TRBJ1-2, with TRBD1 matching 7 bases. In germline, CDR1 is SGHVS, CDR2 FQNEAQ. The CDR3 sequence is 13 residues long. Unmatched junction bases numbered 4, after V lost 1 base and J lost 8 bases. CDR3 sequence (DNA): TGTGCCAGCAGCTTAGTCAGGGGGATCGGCTACACCTTC. As protein: CASSLVRGIGYTF.

The V gene is TRBV28, the J gene TRBJ2-7; 8 bases fit TRBD2. The CDR3 length is 14 residues. V lost 6 bases to trimming and J lost 4 bases; unmatched junction nucleotides: 8. Germline V gives CDR1 MDHEN, CDR2 SYDVKM. CDR3 DNA sequence: TGTGCCAGCAGGGCGACTAGCGCCCGGTACGAGCAGTACTTC. Its protein product is CASRATSARYEQYF.

This clone was observed a handful of times. The V and J genes are TRBV6-1 and TRBJ1-1; 12 nucleotides match TRBD1. In germline, CDR1 is MNHNS, CDR2 SASEGT. The CDR3 is 15 amino acids. V trimming: 6 bases; J trimming: 7 bases; junction bases outside the gene matches: 9. Here the CDR3 DNA reads TGTGCCAGCAGCTCCGGGACAGGGGGCGCTGGTGAAGCTTTCTTT. Encoded protein: CASSSGTGGAGEAFF.

To note about this clone: The sample has other DNA sequences that encode this CDR3 too. The chain uses TRBV15 and TRBJ1-1; 7 bases agree with TRBD1. With 0 bases clipped from V and 5 bases from J, the junction kept 6 bases outside the gene matches. CDR3 length: 15 amino acids. The germline CDR1 and CDR2 sequences are LNHNV and YYDKDF (reference sequence). For the CDR3, the DNA is TGTGCCACCAGCAGAGATAGACAGGGAGGGACTGAAGCTTTCTTT. Protein product: CATSRDRQGGTEAFF.

The gene calls are TRBV7-3 and TRBJ1-1; D is unresolved. Deletions cut 3 bases from V and 1 base from J, with 6 bases between. Germline V lookup: CDR1 SGHTA, CDR2 FQGTGA. This CDR3 has 13 amino acids. The CDR3 sequence: CASSFSKNTEAFF. The CDR3 coding sequence is TGTGCCAGCAGCTTCTCCAAGAACACTGAAGCTTTCTTT. The full variable domain, in which reference TRBV7-3 and TRBJ1-1 provide the parts outside the CDR3, is GAGVSQTPSNKVTEKGKYVELRCDPISGHTALYWYRQSLGQGPEFLIYFQGTGAADDSGLPNDRFFAVRPEGSVSTLKIQRTERGDSAVYLCASSFSKNTEAFFGQGTRLTVV.

V and J are TRBV29-1 and TRBJ2-6, with D perhaps matching TRBD1 or TRBD2 (6 bases each). The length of the CDR3 is 15 residues. Between the trimmed V and J ends, which lost 7 bases and 0 bases, there was a span of 13 bases. Germline assignment: CDR1 SQVTM and CDR2 ANQGSEA. This CDR3 is CSAEGGSSGANVLTF. CDR3 nucleotides: TGCAGCGCCGAGGGGGGAAGCTCTGGGGCCAACGTCCTGACTTTC.

The chain combines TRBV6-1 with TRBJ1-1, with no clear D. Germline V lookup: CDR1 MNHNS, CDR2 SASEGT. CDR3 length equals 12 residues. V shed 10 bases and J shed 3 bases, with 12 bases lying between them. CDR3 amino acids: CATRVVDTEAFF. The CDR3 DNA follows: TGTGCCACCCGGGTGGTTGACACTGAAGCTTTCTTT.

This sequence joins TRBV4-1 and TRBJ2-7; D uncertain. The CDR3 sequence is 16 residues long. Germline V lookup: CDR1 MGHRA, CDR2 YSYEKL. Trimming cost V 1 base and J 0 bases, with 13 bases left between them. The CDR3 DNA sequence: TGCGCCAGCAGCCAAGGTGGCCCTTCCGTCTCCTACGAGCAGTACTTC. Its protein product is CASSQGGPSVSYEQYF.

The genes are TRBV11-3 and TRBJ2-3, with D possibly being TRBD1 (5 bases). Trimming shortened V by 5 bases and J by 5 bases, and 11 bases separated the two germline ends. CDR1 SGHNT and CDR2 YENEEA come from the germline V gene. CDR3 size: 13 residues. The CDR3 DNA is TGTGCCAGCAGCCGTGCAGGGCAAGATACGCAGTATTTT. It encodes CASSRAGQDTQYF.